This is a list of T cell receptor beta chains from one sample in a study of shared clonotypes between healthy human individuals. Some clones are missing from TCRdb's copy, which holds only in-frame ones; the method was immunoSEQ multiplex PCR. Of 400,000 to 500,000 clones in the sample, 70% to 80% are singletons; the top ten hold 10% to 15%. Source material: PBMCs. These receptors all come from a middle-aged woman in good health. Some clones in this sample may be carry-over from other donors' samples. Each CDR3 is given with its conserved first and last residue. Each record gives: V gene, D gene, CDR3 protein. A D gene is named only where the DNA matches it firmly.

>TRBV6-5|TRBD1
CASTPTGGSDTQYF
>TRBV6-4|TRBD1
CASRENRGSTEAFF
>TRBV9|-
CASSRRGVTDTQYF
>TRBV7-9|-
CASSLSRDGLREGYTF
>TRBV30|TRBD1
CASDRDGQPQHF
>TRBV30|-
CAWKPGYNEQFF
>TRBV29-1|-
CSAVSGTGTYEQYF
>TRBV10-3|TRBD1
CAISDPDREQYF
>TRBV27|TRBD1
CASSLSLWTGANNEQFF
>TRBV9|-
CASSVGASHTDTQYF
>TRBV19|-
CASSIGRDSQFF
>TRBV28|TRBD2
CASSPPPSGRGEQYF
>TRBV4-2|TRBD2
CASSPPTSGGRAYEQYF
>TRBV7-9|-
CASSFVGAVYEQYF
>TRBV28|-
CASSLTLRGYEQYF
>TRBV19|-
CASSIPDGMWSPLHF
>TRBV5-1|-
CASSLAGGDGELFF
>TRBV19|-
CASSFDRRNTEAFF
>TRBV28|TRBD1
CASSTTGTGSSYEQYF
>TRBV11-3|-
CASSPTPTGRQYF
>TRBV28|TRBD1
CASRLGQRYEQYF
>TRBV6-5|-
CASSSSPGEGGHEQYF
>TRBV9|TRBD1
CASSARDRGFIGPYEQYF
>TRBV18|-
CASSPQEIQYF
>TRBV11-2|TRBD1
CASSLGQGASTGELFF
>TRBV14|-
CASSQERRSRWEGYTF
>TRBV18|-
CASSPTGRGLNTEAFF
>TRBV5-4|-
CASSPRDTTEAFF
>TRBV30|TRBD2
CAWTSGGRTYEQYF
>TRBV19|-
CASSRDQGAYNEQFF
>TRBV2|TRBD2
CASSVIAGAQETQYF
>TRBV15|-
CATSSRWELPEQYF
>TRBV7-9|TRBD2
CASSPRGGSAYNEQFF
>TRBV10-3|-
CAIRGQLSNTEAFF
>TRBV27|-
CASSFLGGTQYF
>TRBV7-2|TRBD1
CASSLDRGQETQYF
>TRBV28|-
CASSPGQRTYEQYF
>TRBV4-2|TRBD1
CASSQGGQGDEKLFF
>TRBV6-6|TRBD2
CASNAGVENTGELFF
>TRBV21-1|-
CASSHGQGQGSFVEQYF
>TRBV2|TRBD2
CASSGQRGGTDTQYF
>TRBV7-9|-
CASSLDRLNTGELFF
>TRBV27|-
CASSFRGYTGELFF
>TRBV6-6|-
CASSYSTSKDGYTF
>TRBV15|-
CATTPGLQETQYF
>TRBV5-1|TRBD2
CASSPGGETQYF
>TRBV6-1|-
CATHGGQTQETQYF
>TRBV6-5|-
CASRPRRTGSSEAFF
>TRBV20-1|-
CSARVASGQFF
>TRBV7-3|TRBD2
CASSLEGTSGAYEQYF
>TRBV2|-
CASSEGQVIQPQHF
>TRBV7-2|-
CASSLRAENIQYF
>TRBV2|TRBD2
CASITGLAGVNEQFF
>TRBV14|-
CASSQGVAEAFF
>TRBV28|-
CASRFFTGGTEAFF